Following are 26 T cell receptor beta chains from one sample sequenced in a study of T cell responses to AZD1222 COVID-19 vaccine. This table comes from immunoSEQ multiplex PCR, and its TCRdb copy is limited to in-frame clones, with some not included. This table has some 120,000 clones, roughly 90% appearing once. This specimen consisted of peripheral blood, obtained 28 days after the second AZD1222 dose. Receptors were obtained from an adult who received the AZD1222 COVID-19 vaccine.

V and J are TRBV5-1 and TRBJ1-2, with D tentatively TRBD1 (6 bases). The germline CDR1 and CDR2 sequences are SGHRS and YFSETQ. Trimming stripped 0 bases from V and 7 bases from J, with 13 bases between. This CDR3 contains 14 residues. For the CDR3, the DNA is TGCGCCAGCAGCTTGGCGTCAGGGGATCCTGGCTACACCTTC. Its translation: CASSLASGDPGYTF. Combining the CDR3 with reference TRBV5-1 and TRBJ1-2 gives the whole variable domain KAGVTQTPRYLIKTRGQQVTLSCSPISGHRSVSWYQQTPGQGLQFLFEYFSETQRNKGNFPGRFSGRQFSNSRSEMNVSTLELGDSALYLCASSLASGDPGYTFGSGTRLTVV.

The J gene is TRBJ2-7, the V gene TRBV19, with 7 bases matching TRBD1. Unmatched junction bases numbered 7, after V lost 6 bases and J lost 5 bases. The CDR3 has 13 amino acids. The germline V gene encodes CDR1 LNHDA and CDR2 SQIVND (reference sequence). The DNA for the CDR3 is TGTGCCAGTAGCACCAGGGGGTTTGACGAGCAGTACTTC. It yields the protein CASSTRGFDEQYF.

The CDR3 nucleotides are TGTGCCAGCAGCTTAGTGGGAAACGAGCAGTACTTC. It translates to CASSLVGNEQYF. V and J are TRBV11-3 and TRBJ2-7; D remains unclear. Per the germline V gene, CDR1 is SGHNT and CDR2 is YENEEA. V lost 1 base and J 5 bases, leaving 6 bases between the germline ends. CDR3 length: 12 residues.

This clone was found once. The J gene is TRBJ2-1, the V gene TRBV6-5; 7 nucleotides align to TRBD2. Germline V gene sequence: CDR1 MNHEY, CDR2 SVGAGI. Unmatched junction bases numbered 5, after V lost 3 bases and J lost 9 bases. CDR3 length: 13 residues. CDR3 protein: CASSYRGEGEQFF. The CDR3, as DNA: TGTGCCAGCAGTTATCGGGGGGAGGGTGAGCAGTTCTTC.

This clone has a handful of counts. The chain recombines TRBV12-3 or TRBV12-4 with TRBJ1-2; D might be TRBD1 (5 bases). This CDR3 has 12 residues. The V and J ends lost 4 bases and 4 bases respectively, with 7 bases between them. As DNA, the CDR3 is TGTGCCAGCAGTTCCGGGGGCTATGGCTACACCTTC. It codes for CASSSGGYGYTF.

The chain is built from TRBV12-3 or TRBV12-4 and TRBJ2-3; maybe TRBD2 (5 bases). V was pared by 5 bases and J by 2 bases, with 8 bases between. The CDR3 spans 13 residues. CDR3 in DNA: TGTGCCAGCAGTCCGGGGTACACAGATACGCAGTATTTT. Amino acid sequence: CASSPGYTDTQYF.

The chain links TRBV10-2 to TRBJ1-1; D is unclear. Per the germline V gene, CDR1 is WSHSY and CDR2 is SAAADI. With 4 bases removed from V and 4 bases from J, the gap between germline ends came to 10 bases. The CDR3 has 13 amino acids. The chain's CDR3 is CASSVDRGTEAFF. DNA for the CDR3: TGCGCCAGCAGTGTTGACCGCGGCACTGAAGCTTTCTTT.

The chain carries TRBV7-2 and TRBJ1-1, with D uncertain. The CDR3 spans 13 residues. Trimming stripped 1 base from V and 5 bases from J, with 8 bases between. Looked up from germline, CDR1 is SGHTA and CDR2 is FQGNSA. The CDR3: CASSLELVTEAFF. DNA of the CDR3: TGTGCCAGCAGCTTAGAGCTGGTAACTGAAGCTTTCTTT.

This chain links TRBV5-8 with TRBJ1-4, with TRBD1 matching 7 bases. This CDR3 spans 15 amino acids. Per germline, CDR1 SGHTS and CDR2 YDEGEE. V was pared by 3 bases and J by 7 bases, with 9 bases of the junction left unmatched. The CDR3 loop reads CASSWDQGGGEKLFF. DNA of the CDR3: TGTGCCAGCAGCTGGGACCAGGGGGGAGGTGAAAAACTGTTTTTT.

DNA of the CDR3: TGTGCCAGCAGTTCGCCCGGACTAGCGACGACAGATACGCAGTATTTT. It translates to CASSSPGLATTDTQYF. The rearrangement links TRBV27 to TRBJ2-3; TRBD2 matches 9 bases. The CDR3 is 16 amino acids. The germline gives CDR1 MNHEY, CDR2 SMNVEV (reference sequence). The trim removed 4 bases at V and 3 bases at J, leaving 8 bases unmatched.

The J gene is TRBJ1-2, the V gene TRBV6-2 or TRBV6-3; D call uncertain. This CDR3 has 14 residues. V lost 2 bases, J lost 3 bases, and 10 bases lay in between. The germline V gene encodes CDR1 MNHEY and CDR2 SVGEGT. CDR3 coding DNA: TGTGCCAGCAGTTACCTTATAGGTGACTATGGCTACACCTTC. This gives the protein CASSYLIGDYGYTF.

CDR3: CASSHQPETEAFF. The DNA for the CDR3 is TGTGCCAGCAGCCACCAACCGGAGACTGAAGCTTTCTTT. The V and J genes are TRBV3-1 (or the pseudogene TRBV3-2) and TRBJ1-1; D uncertain. Germline V gene lookup returns CDR1 LGHDT and CDR2 YNNKEL (reference sequence). CDR3 length equals 13 residues. With 3 bases removed from V and 5 bases from J, the gap between germline ends came to 10 bases.

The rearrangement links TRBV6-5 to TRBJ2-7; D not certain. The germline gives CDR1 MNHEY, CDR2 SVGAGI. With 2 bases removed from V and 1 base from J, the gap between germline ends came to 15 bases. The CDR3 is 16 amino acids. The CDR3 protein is CASSYGLLALSYEQYF. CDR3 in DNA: TGTGCCAGCAGTTACGGTCTTCTGGCGTTATCCTACGAGCAGTACTTC.

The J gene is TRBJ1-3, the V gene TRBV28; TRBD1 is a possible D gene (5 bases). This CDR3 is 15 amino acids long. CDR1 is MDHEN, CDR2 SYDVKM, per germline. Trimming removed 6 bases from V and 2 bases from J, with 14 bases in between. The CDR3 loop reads CASSRGGVAGNTIYF. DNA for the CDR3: TGTGCCAGCAGCCGGGGGGGAGTGGCTGGAAACACCATATATTTT.

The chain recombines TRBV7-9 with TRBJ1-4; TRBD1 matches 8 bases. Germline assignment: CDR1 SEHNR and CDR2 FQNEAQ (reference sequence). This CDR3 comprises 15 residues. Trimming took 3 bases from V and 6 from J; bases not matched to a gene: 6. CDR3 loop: CASSFGTGGDEKLFF. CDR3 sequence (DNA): TGTGCCAGCAGCTTCGGAACAGGGGGAGATGAAAAACTGTTTTTT.

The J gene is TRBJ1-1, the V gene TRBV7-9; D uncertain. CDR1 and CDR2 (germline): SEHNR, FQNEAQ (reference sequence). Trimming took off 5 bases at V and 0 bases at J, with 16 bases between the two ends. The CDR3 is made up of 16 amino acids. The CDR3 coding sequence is TGTGCCAGCAGCCGCGTGGACCTAATAGTGAACACTGAAGCTTTCTTT. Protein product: CASSRVDLIVNTEAFF.

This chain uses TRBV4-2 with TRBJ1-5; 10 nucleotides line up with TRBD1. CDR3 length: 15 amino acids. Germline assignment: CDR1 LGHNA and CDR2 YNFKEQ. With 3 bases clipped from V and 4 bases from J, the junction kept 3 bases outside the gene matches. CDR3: CASSQTGGENQPQHF. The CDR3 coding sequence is TGTGCCAGCAGCCAGACAGGGGGCGAGAATCAGCCCCAGCATTTT.

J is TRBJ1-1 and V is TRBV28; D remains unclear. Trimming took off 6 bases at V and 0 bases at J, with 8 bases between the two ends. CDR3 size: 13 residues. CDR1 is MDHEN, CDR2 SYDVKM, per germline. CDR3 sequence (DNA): TGTGCCAGCAGCATACCGATGAACACTGAAGCTTTCTTT. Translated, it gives CASSIPMNTEAFF.

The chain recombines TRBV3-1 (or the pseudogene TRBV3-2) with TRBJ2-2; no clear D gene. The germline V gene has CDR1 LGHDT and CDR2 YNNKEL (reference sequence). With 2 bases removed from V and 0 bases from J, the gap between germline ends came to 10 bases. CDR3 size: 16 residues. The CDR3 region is CASSQRTAPNTGELFF. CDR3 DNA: TGTGCCAGCAGCCAAAGGACGGCTCCGAACACCGGGGAGCTGTTTTTT.

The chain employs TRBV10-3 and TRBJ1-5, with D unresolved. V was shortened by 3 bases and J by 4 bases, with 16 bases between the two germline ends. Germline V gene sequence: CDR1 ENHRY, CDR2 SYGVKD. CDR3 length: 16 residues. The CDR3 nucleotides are TGTGCCATCAGTGAACAGCACCTCAGAGGAAATCAGCCCCAGCATTTT. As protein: CAISEQHLRGNQPQHF.

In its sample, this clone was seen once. The DNA for the CDR3 is TGCGCCAGCAGCCAAGTTTTTAATTGGGGTGAAAGCAATCAGCCCCAGCATTTT. Translated: CASSQVFNWGESNQPQHF. The rearrangement joins TRBV4-1 to TRBJ1-5, with D unclear. Germline CDR1 MGHRA, CDR2 YSYEKL. V shed 1 base and J shed 1 base, with 17 bases lying between them. The CDR3 consists of 18 residues.

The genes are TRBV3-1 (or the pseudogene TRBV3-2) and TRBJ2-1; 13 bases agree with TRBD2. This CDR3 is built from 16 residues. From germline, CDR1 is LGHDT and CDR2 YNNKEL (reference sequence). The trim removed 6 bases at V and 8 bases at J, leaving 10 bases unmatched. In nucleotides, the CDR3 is TGTGCCAGCAGTTCAAAACTAGCGGGAGGGCCATATGAGCAGTTCTTC. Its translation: CASSSKLAGGPYEQFF.

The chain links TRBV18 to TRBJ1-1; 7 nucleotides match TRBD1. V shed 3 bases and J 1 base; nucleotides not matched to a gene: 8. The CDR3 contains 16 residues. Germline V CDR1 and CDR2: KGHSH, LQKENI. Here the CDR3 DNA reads TGTGCCAGCTCACCTTCCCCAGGGGGTGGGAACACTGAAGCTTTCTTT. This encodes CASSPSPGGGNTEAFF.

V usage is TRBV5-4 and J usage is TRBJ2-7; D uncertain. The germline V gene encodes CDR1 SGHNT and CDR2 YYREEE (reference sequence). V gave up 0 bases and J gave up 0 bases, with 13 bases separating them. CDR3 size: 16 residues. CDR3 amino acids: CASSLGTDLSSYEQYF. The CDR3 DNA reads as TGTGCCAGCAGCTTGGGGACGGACCTTAGCTCCTACGAGCAGTACTTC.

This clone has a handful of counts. CDR3: CASSPRVLTTNEKLFF. The DNA for the CDR3 is TGTGCCAGCAGCCCGAGGGTCTTGACAACTAATGAAAAACTGTTTTTT. The chain employs TRBV3-1 (or the pseudogene TRBV3-2) and TRBJ1-4; D remains unclear. Trimming removed 4 bases at V and 0 bases at J, with 12 bases between. Germline assignment: CDR1 LGHDT and CDR2 YNNKEL (reference sequence). The CDR3 covers 16 residues.

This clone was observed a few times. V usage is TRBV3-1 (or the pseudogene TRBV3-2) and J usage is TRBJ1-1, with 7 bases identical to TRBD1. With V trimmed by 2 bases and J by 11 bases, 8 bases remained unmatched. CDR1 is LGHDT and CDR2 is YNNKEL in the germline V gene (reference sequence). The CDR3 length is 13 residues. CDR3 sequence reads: CASSQTGEGEAFF. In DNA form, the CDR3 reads TGTGCCAGCAGCCAAACAGGGGAAGGAGAGGCTTTCTTT.